Listed below are T cell receptor beta chains from one sample, sequenced in a study of T cell responses to AZD1222 COVID-19 vaccine. Clones were read by immunoSEQ multiplex PCR, and TCRdb kept only the in-frame ones, dropping some. Seen here are about 83,000 clones, 70% to 90% observed once, and the top ten hold roughly 4.8%. The sample consisted of peripheral blood, taken on day 0 of MenACWY control vaccination. The receptors originated from an adult in good health. Both conserved end residues are part of each CDR3. The D gene is left open where the match is weak. Clone sizes are given selectively: once, few, many, or a class where the clone is expanded.

j_call,d_call,clone_size,v_call,cdr3_nt,cdr3_aa
TRBJ2-2,NA,NA,TRBV24-1,TGTGCCACCAGTGATTTGATGACACCCAACACCGGGGAGCTGTTTTTT,CATSDLMTPNTGELFF
TRBJ2-3,TRBD1,NA,TRBV28,TGTGCCAGCAGTAGAGGGACAGCCTGGAATACGCAGTATTTT,CASSRGTAWNTQYF
TRBJ2-7,TRBD1,NA,TRBV7-9,TGTGCCAGCAGCTTAGGGACAGGGATCGAGCAGTACTTC,CASSLGTGIEQYF
TRBJ2-5,NA,NA,TRBV30,TGTGCCTCACGGGATTCCGCACAAGAGACCCAGTACTTC,CASRDSAQETQYF
TRBJ1-6,NA,NA,TRBV11-2,TGTGCCAGCAGCTTAATGGGAGGGCGGGAATCACCCCTCCACTTT,CASSLMGGRESPLHF
TRBJ2-2,TRBD1,once,TRBV28,TGTGCCAGCAGTCCCCCGACAGGGGGATTCGGCGGGGAGCTGTTTTTT,CASSPPTGGFGGELFF
TRBJ2-6,NA,NA,TRBV18,TGTGCCAGCTCCGCCGAGGCCTCTGGGGCCAACGTCCTGACTTTC,CASSAEASGANVLTF
TRBJ2-1,NA,once,TRBV20-1,TGCAGTGCCGAGTTATACAATGAGCAGTTCTTC,CSAELYNEQFF
TRBJ1-2,NA,NA,TRBV28,TGTGCCAGCAGTGGGGGAGGCAGGTACTATGGCTACACCTTC,CASSGGGRYYGYTF
TRBJ2-7,TRBD2,NA,TRBV4-3,TGCGCCAGCAGCCAAGATCTACCGAGGCTAGCGGGCTACGAGCAGTACTTC,CASSQDLPRLAGYEQYF
TRBJ2-4,TRBD1,NA,TRBV3-1/TRBV3-2,TGTGCCAGCAGCCAAGAGGCAGGGGGCGGACTTCAGTACTTC,CASSQEAGGGLQYF
TRBJ2-1,NA,NA,TRBV7-2,TGTGCCAGCAGCTTTAACCCGGGAGTGGTCAATGAGCAGTTCTTC,CASSFNPGVVNEQFF
TRBJ2-1,NA,NA,TRBV5-4,TGTGCCAGCAGCTTGACCACAGGTTCCTACAATGAGCAGTTCTTC,CASSLTTGSYNEQFF
TRBJ1-5,NA,NA,TRBV19,TGTGCCAGTAGTGGCACAGGGAGCAATCAGCCCCAGCATTTT,CASSGTGSNQPQHF
TRBJ1-6,TRBD1,NA,TRBV6-5,TGTGCCAGCAGTTATCTTGGGACAGGAAATTCACCCCTCCACTTT,CASSYLGTGNSPLHF
TRBJ1-6,NA,NA,TRBV28,TGTGCCAGCAGCGCGGGAAATTCACCCCTCCACTTT,CASSAGNSPLHF
TRBJ2-1,NA,NA,TRBV3-1/TRBV3-2,TGTGCCAGCAGCCAAGGTACTAGCCTGGCCAATGAGCAGTTCTTC,CASSQGTSLANEQFF
TRBJ1-2,NA,once,TRBV7-2,TGTGCCAGCAGCTTAGCGCCAGATTCTGGCTACACCTTC,CASSLAPDSGYTF
TRBJ1-2,TRBD1,NA,TRBV28,TGTGCCAGCAGGCTGGGACAGTCTCTATATGGCTACACCTTC,CASRLGQSLYGYTF
TRBJ2-1,TRBD2,NA,TRBV7-2,TGTGCCAGCAGCTCCCCGTTGACTAGCGGCACCTCCTACAATGAGCAGTTCTTC,CASSSPLTSGTSYNEQFF
TRBJ2-6,TRBD1,NA,TRBV10-3,TGTGCCATCAGCCCGGGACAGGGCCTCTCTGGGGCCAACGTCCTGACTTTC,CAISPGQGLSGANVLTF
TRBJ2-1,TRBD1,NA,TRBV3-1/TRBV3-2,TGTGCCAGCAGCTTCCTCCGGGACAGGGTGGGGAATGAGCAGTTCTTC,CASSFLRDRVGNEQFF
TRBJ1-1,NA,NA,TRBV29-1,TGCAGCGTTGAAGGATCTTACGCTGAAGCTTTCTTT,CSVEGSYAEAFF
TRBJ1-5,TRBD1,few,TRBV3-1/TRBV3-2,TGTGCCAGCAGCCAGGGGACAGGGAATCAGCCCCAGCATTTT,CASSQGTGNQPQHF
TRBJ1-1,NA,NA,TRBV18,TGTGCCAGCGGGGCGGGGGAGAACACTGAAGCTTTCTTT,CASGAGENTEAFF
TRBJ1-1,NA,NA,TRBV19,TGTGCCAGTATTGGGCTAAGAAGCACTGAAGCTTTCTTT,CASIGLRSTEAFF
TRBJ2-7,NA,NA,TRBV6-5,TGTGCCAGCAGTTTGCGGGTGGGTGGCGAGCAGTACTTC,CASSLRVGGEQYF
TRBJ2-7,NA,NA,TRBV29-1,TGCAGCGTTGTTGAGAGCTCCTACGAGCAGTACTTC,CSVVESSYEQYF
TRBJ1-5,TRBD1,NA,TRBV9,TGTGCCAGCAGCTTCACAGGGGCTCAGCAGCCCCAGCATTTT,CASSFTGAQQPQHF
TRBJ1-6,NA,NA,TRBV30,TGTGCCTGGAGCGAGGGACGGCCTCCTAATTCACCCCTCCACTTT,CAWSEGRPPNSPLHF
TRBJ2-1,NA,NA,TRBV7-3,TGTGCCAGCCGCTCGGGCGGGACCGCCTACAATGAGCAGTTCTTC,CASRSGGTAYNEQFF
TRBJ2-5,TRBD2,NA,TRBV5-1,TGCGCCAGCAGCTTGCGAGCGGGAGGTGTAGAGACCCAGTACTTC,CASSLRAGGVETQYF
TRBJ1-5,NA,NA,TRBV24-1,TGTGCCACAGGGGACGGTTATAGCAATCAGCCCCAGCATTTT,CATGDGYSNQPQHF
TRBJ2-6,NA,NA,TRBV6-5,TGTGCCAGCAGTTACGAACTCTCTGGGGCCAACGTCCTGACTTTC,CASSYELSGANVLTF
TRBJ2-5,TRBD2,NA,TRBV28,TGTGCCAGCAGTACACCTAAGCGGGGGGGAAGGGAGACCCAGTACTTC,CASSTPKRGGRETQYF
TRBJ2-3,TRBD2,NA,TRBV28,TGTGCCAGCAGTCACGGACTAGCGGGATATGCAGATACGCAGTATTTT,CASSHGLAGYADTQYF
TRBJ1-3,NA,NA,TRBV9,TGTGCCAGCAGCCAAATATGGGGCTCTGGAAACACCATATATTTT,CASSQIWGSGNTIYF
TRBJ1-2,NA,NA,TRBV30,TGTGCCTGGAGAACGGTGGGCGGAAGATATTATGGCTACACCTTC,CAWRTVGGRYYGYTF
TRBJ1-1,TRBD1,NA,TRBV5-5,TGTGCCAGCAACCCATTCAGGGGGCTCGTCACTGAAGCTTTCTTT,CASNPFRGLVTEAFF
TRBJ1-5,NA,NA,TRBV7-9,TGTGCCAGCAGCTCCACCCCTAGCAATCAGCCCCAGCATTTT,CASSSTPSNQPQHF
TRBJ1-5,NA,NA,TRBV6-2/TRBV6-3,TGTGCCAGCAGTACCAACCGGATGGCACGGATCAATAGCAATCAGCCCCAGCATTTT,CASSTNRMARINSNQPQHF
TRBJ2-3,TRBD2,NA,TRBV29-1,TGCAGCGTTGCGGGGACTAGCGGGAGGCCCGATACGCAGTATTTT,CSVAGTSGRPDTQYF
TRBJ2-5,TRBD2,NA,TRBV10-3,TGTGCCATCAGTGAGTCGACTACTAGCGGGAATCAAGAGACCCAGTACTTC,CAISESTTSGNQETQYF
TRBJ1-4,NA,NA,TRBV18,TGTGCCAGCTCAATTGGGGCTCCTAATGAAAAACTGTTTTTT,CASSIGAPNEKLFF
TRBJ1-1,TRBD1,NA,TRBV5-6,TGTGCCAGCAGCTTCGGGACAGGGACGAACACTGAAGCTTTCTTT,CASSFGTGTNTEAFF
TRBJ2-2,NA,NA,TRBV7-9,TGTGCCAGCAGCTTAGATCCGGGGACAAACACCGGGGAGCTGTTTTTT,CASSLDPGTNTGELFF
TRBJ2-3,TRBD1,NA,TRBV9,TGTGCCAGCACAGAGGGACAGGGAGAGGGTACGCAGTATTTT,CASTEGQGEGTQYF
TRBJ1-5,NA,NA,TRBV27,TGTGCCAGCAGCTTATCGCCCCCCTATCCAGAGGCGTGGGTCCAGCCCCAGCATTTT,CASSLSPPYPEAWVQPQHF
TRBJ2-7,NA,NA,TRBV19,TGTGCCAGTACCTCACATCTTCCTAACGCCGAGCAGTACTTC,CASTSHLPNAEQYF
TRBJ1-1,NA,NA,TRBV24-1,TGTGCCACCCGATCTACCAGTTCCGAAGCTTTCTTT,CATRSTSSEAFF
TRBJ2-7,NA,NA,TRBV3-1/TRBV3-2,TGTGCCAGCAGCCAATCCAAGGGGCTTGAGCAGTACTTC,CASSQSKGLEQYF
TRBJ2-7,TRBD1,NA,TRBV9,TGTGCCAGCAGCGTAGGAACAGGGGGCTACTACGAGCAGTACTTC,CASSVGTGGYYEQYF
TRBJ1-2,NA,NA,TRBV5-1,TGCGCCAGCACCAGAAGGGGGGAGGACGGCTACACCTTC,CASTRRGEDGYTF